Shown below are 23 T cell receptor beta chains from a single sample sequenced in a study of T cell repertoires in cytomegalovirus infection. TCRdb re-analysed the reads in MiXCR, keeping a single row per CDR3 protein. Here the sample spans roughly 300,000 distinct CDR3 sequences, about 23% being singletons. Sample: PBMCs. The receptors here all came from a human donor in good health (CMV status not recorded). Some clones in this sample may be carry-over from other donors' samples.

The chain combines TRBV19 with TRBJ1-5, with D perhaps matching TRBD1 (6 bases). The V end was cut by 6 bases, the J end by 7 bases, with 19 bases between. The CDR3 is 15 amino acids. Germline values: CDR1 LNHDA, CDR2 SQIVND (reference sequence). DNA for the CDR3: TGTGCCAGTAGCCGTGTCATGGGGGCAGGACAGCCCCAGCATTTT. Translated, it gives CASSRVMGAGQPQHF.

CDR3 sequence: CASSPWGDRDEAFF. CDR3 sequence (DNA): TGTGCCAGCTCACCTTGGGGAGACAGGGATGAAGCTTTCTTT. The chain has TRBV18 and TRBJ1-1, with 7 bases lining up with TRBD1. Germline values: CDR1 KGHSH, CDR2 LQKENI. Unmatched junction bases numbered 8, after V lost 3 bases and J lost 7 bases. CDR3 length: 14 amino acids. Using reference TRBV18 and TRBJ1-1 for the parts outside the CDR3, the full variable domain is NAGVMQNPRHLVRRRGQEARLRCSPMKGHSHVYWYRQLPEEGLKFMVYLQKENIIDESGMPKERFSAEFPKEGPSILRIQQVVRGDSAAYFCASSPWGDRDEAFFGQGTRLTVV.

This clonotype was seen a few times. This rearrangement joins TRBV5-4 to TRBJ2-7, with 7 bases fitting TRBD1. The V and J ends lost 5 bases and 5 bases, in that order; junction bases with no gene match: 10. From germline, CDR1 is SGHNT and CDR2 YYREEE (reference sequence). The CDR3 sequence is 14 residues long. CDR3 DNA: TGTGCCAGCAGTTTGACCGGGACAGTTGACGAGCAGTACGTC. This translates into CASSLTGTVDEQYV.

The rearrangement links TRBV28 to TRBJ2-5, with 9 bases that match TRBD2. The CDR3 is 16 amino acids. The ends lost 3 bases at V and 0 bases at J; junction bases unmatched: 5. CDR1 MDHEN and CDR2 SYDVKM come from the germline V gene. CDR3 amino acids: CASSFGGRVYQETQYF. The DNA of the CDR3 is TGTGCCAGCAGTTTTGGCGGGAGGGTGTACCAAGAGACCCAGTACTTC.

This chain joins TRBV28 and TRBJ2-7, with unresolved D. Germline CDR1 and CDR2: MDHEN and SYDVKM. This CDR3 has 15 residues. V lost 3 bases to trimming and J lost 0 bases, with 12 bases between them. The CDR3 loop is CASSFPEASSYEQYF. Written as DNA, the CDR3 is TGTGCCAGCAGTTTCCCCGAAGCGAGCTCCTACGAGCAGTACTTC. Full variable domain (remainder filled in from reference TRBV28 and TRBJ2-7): DVKVTQSSRYLVKRTGEKVFLECVQDMDHENMFWYRQDPGLGLRLIYFSYDVKMKEKGDIPEGYSVSREKKERFSLILESASTNQTSMYLCASSFPEASSYEQYFGPGTRLTVT.

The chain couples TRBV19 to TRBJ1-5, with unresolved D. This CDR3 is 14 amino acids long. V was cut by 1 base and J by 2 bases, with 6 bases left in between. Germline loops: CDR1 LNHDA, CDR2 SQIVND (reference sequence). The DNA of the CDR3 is TGTGCCAGTAGTATAGCGCAGGGCAATCAGCCCCAGCATTTT. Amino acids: CASSIAQGNQPQHF. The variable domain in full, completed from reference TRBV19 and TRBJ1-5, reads DGGITQSPKYLFRKEGQNVTLSCEQNLNHDAMYWYRQDPGQGLRLIYYSQIVNDFQKGDIAEGYSVSREKKESFPLTVTSAQKNPTAFYLCASSIAQGNQPQHFGDGTRLSIL.

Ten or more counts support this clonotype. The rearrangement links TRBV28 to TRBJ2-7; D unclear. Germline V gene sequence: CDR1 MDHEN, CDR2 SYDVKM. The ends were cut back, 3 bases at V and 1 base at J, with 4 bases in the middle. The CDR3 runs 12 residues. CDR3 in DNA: TGTGCCAGCAGTTTTGCTTCCTACGAGCAGTACTTC. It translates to CASSFASYEQYF.

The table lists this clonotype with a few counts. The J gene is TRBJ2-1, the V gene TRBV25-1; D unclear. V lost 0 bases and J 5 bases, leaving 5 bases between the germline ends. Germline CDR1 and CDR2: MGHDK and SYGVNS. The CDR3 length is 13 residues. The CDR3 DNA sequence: TGTGCCAGCAGTGAATATGTTAACAATGAGCAGTTCTTC. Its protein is CASSEYVNNEQFF.

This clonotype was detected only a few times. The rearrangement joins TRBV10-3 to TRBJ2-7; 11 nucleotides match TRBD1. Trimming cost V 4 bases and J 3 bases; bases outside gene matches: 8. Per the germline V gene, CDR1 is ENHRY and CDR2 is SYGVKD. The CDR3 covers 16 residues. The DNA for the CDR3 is TGTGCCATCAGTGTGTCCGGGACAGGGGGAAACTACGAGCAGTACTTC. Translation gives CAISVSGTGGNYEQYF.

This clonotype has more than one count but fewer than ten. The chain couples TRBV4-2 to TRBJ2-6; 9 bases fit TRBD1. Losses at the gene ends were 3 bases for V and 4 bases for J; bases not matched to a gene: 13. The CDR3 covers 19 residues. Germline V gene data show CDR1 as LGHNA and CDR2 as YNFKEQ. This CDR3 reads CASSQTSPGQGSGANVLTF. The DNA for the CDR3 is TGTGCCAGCAGCCAGACCTCCCCGGGACAGGGTTCAGGGGCCAACGTCCTGACTTTC.

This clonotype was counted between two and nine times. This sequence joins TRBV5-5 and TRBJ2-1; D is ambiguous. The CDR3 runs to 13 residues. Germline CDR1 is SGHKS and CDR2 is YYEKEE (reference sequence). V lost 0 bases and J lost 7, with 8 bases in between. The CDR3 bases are TGTGCCAGCAGCTTGGCCTTTGGAAATGAGCAGTTCTTC. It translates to CASSLAFGNEQFF.

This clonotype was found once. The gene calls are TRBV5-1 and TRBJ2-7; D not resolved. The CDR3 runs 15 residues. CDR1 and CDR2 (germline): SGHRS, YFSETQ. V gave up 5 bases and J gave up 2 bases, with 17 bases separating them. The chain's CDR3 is CASRVRAGPTYEQYF. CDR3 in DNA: TGCGCCAGCAGGGTACGGGCAGGACCCACCTACGAGCAGTACTTC.

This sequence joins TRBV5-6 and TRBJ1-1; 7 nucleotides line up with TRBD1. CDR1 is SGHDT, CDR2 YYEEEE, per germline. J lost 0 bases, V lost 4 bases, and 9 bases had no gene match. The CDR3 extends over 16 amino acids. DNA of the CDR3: TGTGCCAGCAGCGAGACCCGACAGGGTGTGAACACTGAAGCTTTCTTT. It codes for CASSETRQGVNTEAFF.

The CDR3 DNA sequence: TGTGCCAGCTCCCCGGACACTGAAGCTTTCTTT. This gives the protein CASSPDTEAFF. The rearrangement joins TRBV18 to TRBJ1-1; D ambiguous. The CDR3 runs 11 residues. Per the germline V gene, CDR1 is KGHSH and CDR2 is LQKENI. Trimming took 6 bases from V and 3 from J, leaving 5 bases between them.

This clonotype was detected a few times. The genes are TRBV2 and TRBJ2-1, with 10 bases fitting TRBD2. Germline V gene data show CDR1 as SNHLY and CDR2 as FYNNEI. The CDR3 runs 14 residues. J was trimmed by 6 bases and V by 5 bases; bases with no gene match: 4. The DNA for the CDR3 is TGTGCCAGCAGTTCTAGCGGGAGTCGCAATGAGCAGTTCTTC. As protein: CASSSSGSRNEQFF.

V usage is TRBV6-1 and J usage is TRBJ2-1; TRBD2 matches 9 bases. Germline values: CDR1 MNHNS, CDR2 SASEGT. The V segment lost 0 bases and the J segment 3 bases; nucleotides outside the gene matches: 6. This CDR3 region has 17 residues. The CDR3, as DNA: TGTGCCAGCAGTGAAGCTGGGACTAGCAGACTCTACAATGAGCAGTTCTTC. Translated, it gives CASSEAGTSRLYNEQFF.

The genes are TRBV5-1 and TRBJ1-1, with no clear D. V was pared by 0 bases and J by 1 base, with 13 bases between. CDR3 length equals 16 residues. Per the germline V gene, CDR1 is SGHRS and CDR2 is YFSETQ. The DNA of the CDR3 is TGCGCCAGCAGCTTGGTTGCAGGTATGGCGAACACTGAAGCTTTCTTT. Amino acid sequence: CASSLVAGMANTEAFF.

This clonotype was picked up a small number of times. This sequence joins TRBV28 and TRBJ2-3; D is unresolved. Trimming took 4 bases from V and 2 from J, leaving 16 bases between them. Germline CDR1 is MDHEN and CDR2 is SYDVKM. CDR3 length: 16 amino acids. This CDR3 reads CASSSAGSYITDTQYF. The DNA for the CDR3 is TGTGCCAGCAGTTCCGCCGGGTCCTACATCACAGATACGCAGTATTTT.

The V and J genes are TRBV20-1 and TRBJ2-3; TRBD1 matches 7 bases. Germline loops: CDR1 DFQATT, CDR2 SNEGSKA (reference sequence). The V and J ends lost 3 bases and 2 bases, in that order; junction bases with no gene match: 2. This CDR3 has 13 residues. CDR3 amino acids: CSARTGNTDTQYF. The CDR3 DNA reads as TGCAGTGCTAGGACAGGGAACACAGATACGCAGTATTTT.

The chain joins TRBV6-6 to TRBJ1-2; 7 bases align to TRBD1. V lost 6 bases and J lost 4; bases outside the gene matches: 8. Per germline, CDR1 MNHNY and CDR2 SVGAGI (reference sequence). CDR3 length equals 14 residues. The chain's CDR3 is CASREPDRAYGYTF. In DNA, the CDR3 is TGTGCCAGCAGGGAACCAGACAGGGCCTATGGCTACACCTTC.

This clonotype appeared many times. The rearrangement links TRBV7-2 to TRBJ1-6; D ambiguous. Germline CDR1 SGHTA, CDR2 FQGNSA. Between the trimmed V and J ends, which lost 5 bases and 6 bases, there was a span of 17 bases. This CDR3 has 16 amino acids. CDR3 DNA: TGTGCCAGCAGCCCGAACTCACTCGGGGTTAATTCACCCCTCCACTTT. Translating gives CASSPNSLGVNSPLHF.

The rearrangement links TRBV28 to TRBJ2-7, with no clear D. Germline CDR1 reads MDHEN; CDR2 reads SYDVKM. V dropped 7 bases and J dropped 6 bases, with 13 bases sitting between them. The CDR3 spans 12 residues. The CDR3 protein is CASTRTPREQYF. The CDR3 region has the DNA TGTGCCAGCACCAGAACTCCTCGCGAGCAGTACTTC.

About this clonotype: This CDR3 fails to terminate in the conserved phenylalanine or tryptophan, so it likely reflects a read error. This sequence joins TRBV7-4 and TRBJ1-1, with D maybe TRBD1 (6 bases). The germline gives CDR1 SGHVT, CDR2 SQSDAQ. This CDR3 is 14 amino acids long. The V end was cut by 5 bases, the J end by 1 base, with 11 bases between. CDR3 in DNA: TGTGCCAGCAGCCCCGGGACACAGAACACTGAAGCTTTCCTT. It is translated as CASSPGTQNTEAFL.